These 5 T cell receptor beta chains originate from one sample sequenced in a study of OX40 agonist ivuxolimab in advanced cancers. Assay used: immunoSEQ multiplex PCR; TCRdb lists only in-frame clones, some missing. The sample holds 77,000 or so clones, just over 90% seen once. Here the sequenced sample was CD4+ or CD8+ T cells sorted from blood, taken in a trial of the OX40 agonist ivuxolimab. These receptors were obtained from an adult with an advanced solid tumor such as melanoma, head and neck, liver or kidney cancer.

CDR3 nucleotides: TGTGCCACCAGCAGAGGGACAGCCTATGGCTACACCTTC. It translates to CATSRGTAYGYTF. The chain uses TRBV15 and TRBJ1-2; TRBD1 is a possible D gene (6 bases). CDR1 and CDR2 from the germline V gene are LNHNV and YYDKDF (reference sequence). V dropped 1 base and J dropped 4 bases, with 7 bases sitting between them. The CDR3 is made up of 13 amino acids.

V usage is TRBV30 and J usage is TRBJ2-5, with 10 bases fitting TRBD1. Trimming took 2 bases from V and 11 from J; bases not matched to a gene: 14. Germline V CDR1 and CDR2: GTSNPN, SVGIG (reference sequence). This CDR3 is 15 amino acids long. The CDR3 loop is CAWSRLRTGGIGQYF. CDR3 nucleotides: TGTGCCTGGAGTCGGCTTCGGACAGGGGGGATCGGGCAGTACTTC.

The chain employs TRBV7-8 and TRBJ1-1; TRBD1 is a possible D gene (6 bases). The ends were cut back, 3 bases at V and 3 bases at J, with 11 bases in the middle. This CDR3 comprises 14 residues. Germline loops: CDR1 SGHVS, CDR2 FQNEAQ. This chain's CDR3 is CASSLGGGYTEAFF. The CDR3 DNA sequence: TGTGCCAGCAGCTTGGGAGGGGGATACACTGAAGCTTTCTTT.

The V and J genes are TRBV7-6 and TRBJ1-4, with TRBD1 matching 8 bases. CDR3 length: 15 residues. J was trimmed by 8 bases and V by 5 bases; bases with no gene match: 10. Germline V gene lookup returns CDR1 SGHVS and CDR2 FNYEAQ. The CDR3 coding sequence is TGTGCCAGCAGCCCCTACGGGACAGGCGAGGAAAAACTGTTTTTT. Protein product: CASSPYGTGEEKLFF.

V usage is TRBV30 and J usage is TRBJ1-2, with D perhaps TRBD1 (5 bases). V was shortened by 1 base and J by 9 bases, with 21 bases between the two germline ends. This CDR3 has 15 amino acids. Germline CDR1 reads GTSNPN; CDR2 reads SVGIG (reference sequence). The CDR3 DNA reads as TGTGCCTGGAGTGACCTAAGGGGCCAGGTGGTTAGCTACACCTTC. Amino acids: CAWSDLRGQVVSYTF.